A selection of T cell receptor beta chains follows, all from one sample in a study of T-cell memory formation after mild COVID-19. TCRdb reprocessed the 5' RACE reads via MiXCR and lists one record per CDR3 protein. Among about 560,000 distinct CDR3 sequences, about a sixth were seen once, and the ten largest hold around 12%. Sequenced input: PBMCs or a T cell subset sorted from them (not recorded which). The receptors here all came from an adult woman who had mild COVID-19 (a few samples of this study predate the infection). Cell type and time point are not known. The CDR3 runs from the conserved cysteine through the conserved F or W. Where a row states a size, it is once, few, many or the class of an expanded clone; other rows omit it.

V gene: TRBV2
J gene: TRBJ1-2
clone size: once
CDR3 protein: CASSEARIYGYTF

V gene: TRBV28
J gene: TRBJ2-7
clone size: -
CDR3 protein: CASSPLSGTVSYEQYF

V gene: TRBV7-3
J gene: TRBJ1-1
clone size: few
CDR3 protein: CASSLTVGGNTEAFF

V gene: TRBV3-1
J gene: TRBJ1-1
clone size: -
CDR3 protein: CASSQEYNRIVEEAFF

V gene: TRBV12-3/TRBV12-4
J gene: TRBJ2-1
clone size: -
CDR3 protein: CASRRLAGGYNEQFF

V gene: TRBV5-1
J gene: TRBJ2-7
clone size: -
CDR3 protein: CASRVTDSYEQYF

V gene: TRBV7-2
J gene: TRBJ2-1
clone size: many
CDR3 protein: CASSSAATWGREQFF

V gene: TRBV10-3
J gene: TRBJ2-2
clone size: -
CDR3 protein: CAISGERGDTGELFF

V gene: TRBV15
J gene: TRBJ1-5
clone size: few
CDR3 protein: CATSSTRGGSGPQHF

V gene: TRBV29-1
J gene: TRBJ2-1
clone size: -
CDR3 protein: CSVRGFSYNEQFF

V gene: TRBV5-1
J gene: TRBJ2-5
clone size: -
CDR3 protein: CASGGRQGQRQETQYF

V gene: TRBV5-1
J gene: TRBJ1-2
clone size: few
CDR3 protein: CASSLRAGSYGYTF

V gene: TRBV20-1
J gene: TRBJ1-2
clone size: few
CDR3 protein: CSARPQGDYGYTF

V gene: TRBV20-1
J gene: TRBJ2-5
clone size: -
CDR3 protein: CSVRGGGGTQYF

V gene: TRBV12-3/TRBV12-4
J gene: TRBJ2-7
clone size: -
CDR3 protein: CASSDRSVSYEQYF

V gene: TRBV6-1
J gene: TRBJ1-6
clone size: -
CDR3 protein: CASRDAGGNSPLHF

V gene: TRBV7-9
J gene: TRBJ1-5
clone size: -
CDR3 protein: CASSLGDGKGNQPQHF

V gene: TRBV3-1
J gene: TRBJ1-1
clone size: -
CDR3 protein: CASSPVQNTEAFF

V gene: TRBV4-3
J gene: TRBJ2-2
clone size: few
CDR3 protein: CASSQALTGELFF

V gene: TRBV11-2
J gene: TRBJ2-1
clone size: few
CDR3 protein: CASSWGTGGEQFF

V gene: TRBV7-6
J gene: TRBJ2-1
clone size: few
CDR3 protein: CASSLFDEQFF

V gene: TRBV12-3/TRBV12-4
J gene: TRBJ2-7
clone size: few
CDR3 protein: CASSSSGPPGDEQYF

V gene: TRBV10-3
J gene: TRBJ2-7
clone size: -
CDR3 protein: CAISLPASYEQYF

V gene: TRBV29-1
J gene: TRBJ1-2
clone size: -
CDR3 protein: CSVSQGYGYTF

V gene: TRBV5-5
J gene: TRBJ2-7
clone size: few
CDR3 protein: CASSWDRVSYEQYF

V gene: TRBV5-1
J gene: TRBJ2-7
clone size: -
CDR3 protein: CASSLFSDSPYEQYF

V gene: TRBV25-1
J gene: TRBJ2-2
clone size: -
CDR3 protein: CASRGGLGSGELFF

V gene: TRBV28
J gene: TRBJ2-2
clone size: -
CDR3 protein: CASSLSGLKGELFF

V gene: TRBV5-5
J gene: TRBJ2-1
clone size: -
CDR3 protein: CASSSRGGPGGEQFF

V gene: TRBV11-2
J gene: TRBJ1-1
clone size: few
CDR3 protein: CASSSKLNTEAFF

V gene: TRBV12-3/TRBV12-4
J gene: TRBJ2-1
clone size: few
CDR3 protein: CASILGGATGGEQFF

V gene: TRBV29-1
J gene: TRBJ2-3
clone size: -
CDR3 protein: CSVVQGASTDTQYF

V gene: TRBV29-1
J gene: TRBJ2-3
clone size: -
CDR3 protein: CSAKTGTGAPDTQYF

V gene: TRBV6-2/TRBV6-3
J gene: TRBJ2-1
clone size: few
CDR3 protein: CAAGLRDYASDEQFF

V gene: TRBV7-9
J gene: TRBJ2-7
clone size: -
CDR3 protein: CASGGSAHEQYF

V gene: TRBV29-1
J gene: TRBJ1-1
clone size: -
CDR3 protein: CSVVDSMNTEAFF

V gene: TRBV4-1
J gene: TRBJ2-5
clone size: -
CDR3 protein: CASSQGQFQETQYF

V gene: TRBV7-9
J gene: TRBJ2-2
clone size: few
CDR3 protein: CASSLLGSTDFTGELFF

V gene: TRBV24-1
J gene: TRBJ2-7
clone size: -
CDR3 protein: CATSGLAGERYEQYF

V gene: TRBV24-1
J gene: TRBJ2-1
clone size: -
CDR3 protein: CATSVASGSYNEQFF

V gene: TRBV12-3/TRBV12-4
J gene: TRBJ2-1
clone size: -
CDR3 protein: CASGRGLGNEQFF

V gene: TRBV29-1
J gene: TRBJ2-2
clone size: few
CDR3 protein: CSVELGRDTGELFF

V gene: TRBV27
J gene: TRBJ2-7
clone size: -
CDR3 protein: CASSGFSGHYYEQYF

V gene: TRBV7-9
J gene: TRBJ2-1
clone size: few
CDR3 protein: CASSLHPRWARSYNEQFF

V gene: TRBV7-2
J gene: TRBJ1-1
clone size: -
CDR3 protein: CASSLAGNTNTEAFF

V gene: TRBV30
J gene: TRBJ1-1
clone size: -
CDR3 protein: CAWSVGKSEAFF

V gene: TRBV5-1
J gene: TRBJ2-5
clone size: few
CDR3 protein: CASSLAGAGVHQETQYF

V gene: TRBV2
J gene: TRBJ2-7
clone size: few
CDR3 protein: CASSDTVSTSAEQYF

V gene: TRBV4-1
J gene: TRBJ2-3
clone size: few
CDR3 protein: CASSQDGSTDTQYF

V gene: TRBV30
J gene: TRBJ2-5
clone size: -
CDR3 protein: CAWSVPGTQYF

V gene: TRBV2
J gene: TRBJ1-1
clone size: few
CDR3 protein: CASRPTGFAMNTEAFF